The TCR beta chain under discussion was sequenced for a study of T cells in Graves' hyperthyroidism and ophthalmopathy. This clonotype was detected a few times. Germline lookup yields CDR1 SGHAT and CDR2 FQNNGV. V shed 0 bases and J shed 0 bases, with 11 bases lying between them. The CDR3 has 16 residues. TCR beta CDR3 regions were amplified from RNA. The HTBI primer set was used in a first-round RT-PCR of the TCR CDR3. TCRdb reanalysed the multiplex PCR reads using MiXCR and keeps one entry per CDR3 protein. The top ten hold about 49% of the sample, which has some 490,000 distinct CDR3 sequences, roughly 22% seen once.

The TCR comes from a woman in her 70s with Graves' ophthalmopathy. The V and J genes are TRBV11-2 and TRBJ1-2; weak D call: TRBD1 (6 bases). Input material: blood. The CDR3 spells CASSLDGTLANYGYTF. The CDR3 bases are TGTGCCAGCAGCTTAGATGGGACATTAGCTAACTATGGCTACACCTTC.